Each of the 18 T cell receptor beta chains below was sequenced from the same sample in a study of blood T cell repertoires in COVID-19. Assay: immunoSEQ multiplex PCR; the TCRdb copy retains only in-frame clones and omits some. The sample has around 120,000 clones, about 75% seen once. The sample was peripheral blood. These TCRs come from a man aged 80 or over with acute or convalescent COVID-19.

This chain links TRBV6-6 with TRBJ1-5; 7 bases line up with TRBD1. Trimming at V came to 7 bases and at J to 6 bases, leaving 6 bases not matched to a gene. Germline V gene data show CDR1 as MNHNY and CDR2 as SVGAGI (reference sequence). The CDR3 runs 13 residues. The CDR3 region is CASIDRVGQPQHF. In DNA form, the CDR3 reads TGTGCCAGCATCGACAGGGTTGGTCAGCCCCAGCATTTT.

The sample holds many counts of this clone. The V call is TRBV25-1, the J call TRBJ2-1; D is unresolved. Trimming took off 3 bases at V and 3 bases at J, with 12 bases between the two ends. In germline, CDR1 is MGHDK, CDR2 SYGVNS. The CDR3 is 15 amino acids. CDR3: CASSEAPGIYNEQFF. In DNA form, the CDR3 reads TGTGCCAGCAGTGAGGCCCCAGGAATCTACAATGAGCAGTTCTTC.

The chain joins TRBV28 to TRBJ2-3, with 14 bases aligning to TRBD2. V was pared by 0 bases and J by 5 bases, with 7 bases of the junction left unmatched. The CDR3 is 18 amino acids. CDR1 is MDHEN, CDR2 SYDVKM, per germline. CDR3 amino acids: CASSLWSTSGRALDTQYF. The CDR3 coding sequence is TGTGCCAGCAGTTTATGGTCGACTAGCGGGAGGGCCTTAGATACGCAGTATTTT.

This clone was seen a few times. The chain employs TRBV9 and TRBJ2-2, with a tentative D call TRBD1 (5 bases). Germline assignment: CDR1 SGDLS and CDR2 YYNGEE. The CDR3 has 14 residues. V lost 2 bases to trimming and J lost 5 bases, with 10 bases between them. CDR3 coding DNA: TGTGCCAGCAGCGTGGCAGGGCTTACCGGGGAGCTGTTTTTT. This sequence encodes CASSVAGLTGELFF.

This clone was found a few times. The genes are TRBV7-2 and TRBJ1-1; D gene uncertain. Germline V gene data show CDR1 as SGHTA and CDR2 as FQGNSA. This CDR3 has 15 residues. Trimming left V 4 bases short and J 6 bases short, with 18 bases between. The CDR3 coding sequence is TGTGCCAGCAGCTCCTCCACCGGGTTTTGGGCTGAAGCTTTCTTT. It encodes CASSSSTGFWAEAFF.

The V call is TRBV11-2, the J call TRBJ2-2; 9 bases match TRBD2. Trimming took 7 bases from V and 7 from J; bases not matched to a gene: 13. The CDR3 contains 16 residues. CDR1 and CDR2 (germline): SGHAT, FQNNGV. The CDR3 bases are TGTGCCAGCACCCTAGCGGGGAGGGCTTACATCGGGGAGCTGTTTTTT. It translates to CASTLAGRAYIGELFF.

In this sample, this clone turned up a few times. This sequence joins TRBV6-6 and TRBJ1-4; no firm D call. Between the trimmed V and J ends, which lost 9 bases and 8 bases, there was a span of 13 bases. Germline V gives CDR1 MNHNY, CDR2 SVGAGI (reference sequence). The CDR3 is 12 residues long. CDR3 DNA sequence: TGTGCCAGTGCCGGTTCAGGAGAAAAACTGTTTTTT. Translated: CASAGSGEKLFF.

This chain connects TRBV6-1 to TRBJ2-1; D not resolved. The CDR3 extends over 17 amino acids. V was cut by 2 bases and J by 2 bases, with 16 bases left in between. Germline V gives CDR1 MNHNS, CDR2 SASEGT. This CDR3 reads CASSERLLGLPYNEQFF. The CDR3, as DNA: TGTGCCAGCAGTGAACGTCTTTTGGGCCTCCCCTACAATGAGCAGTTCTTC.

Comment on this clone: Distinct nucleotide sequences in the sample also encode this CDR3. The chain couples TRBV12-3 or TRBV12-4 to TRBJ1-2; 7 bases line up with TRBD1. This CDR3 has 13 residues. J lost 8 bases, V lost 1 base, and 4 bases had no gene match. The CDR3 bases are TGTGCCAGCAGTTTAGGACAGGGACGAGGCTACACCTTC. Translation: CASSLGQGRGYTF.

This sequence joins TRBV7-9 and TRBJ2-7; 9 bases are shared with TRBD2. The germline V gene encodes CDR1 SEHNR and CDR2 FQNEAQ (reference sequence). Germline trimming cut 5 bases from V and 7 bases from J; bases unmatched to any gene: 6. This CDR3 is built from 13 residues. CDR3 in DNA: TGTGCCAGCAGCCCTAGCGGGACGGGGGAGCAGTACTTC. It codes for CASSPSGTGEQYF.

This clone appeared a few times. The rearrangement links TRBV28 to TRBJ2-7, with 7 bases that match TRBD1. Germline V gene data show CDR1 as MDHEN and CDR2 as SYDVKM. The CDR3 extends over 16 amino acids. V lost 4 bases to trimming and J lost 3 bases; unmatched junction nucleotides: 12. Here the CDR3 reads CASSWDSPGPVYEQYF. Here the CDR3 DNA reads TGTGCCAGCAGTTGGGACAGTCCCGGACCCGTCTACGAGCAGTACTTC.

The sample holds one count of this clone. The chain links TRBV11-3 to TRBJ2-7; 8 positions match TRBD1. After removal of 0 bases from V and 1 base from J, the junction contained 2 bases not matched to a gene. This CDR3 region has 15 residues. The germline V gene encodes CDR1 SGHNT and CDR2 YENEEA. Here the CDR3 reads CASSLDGTGSYEQYF. The CDR3 coding sequence is TGTGCCAGCAGCTTAGACGGGACAGGATCCTACGAGCAGTACTTC.

The rearrangement joins TRBV21-1 to TRBJ1-1. TRBV21-1 is given as a pseudogene. CDR3 length: 15 residues. The CDR3 spells CASSKDKGSSLPAFF. The CDR3 nucleotides read TGTGCCAGCAGCAAAGACAAAGGTTCTAGTCTACCAGCTTTCTTT.

CDR3 nucleotide sequence: TGTGCCAGCAGTACGGGACAGGGTAGGACTGAAGCTTTCTTT. This gives the protein CASSTGQGRTEAFF. This chain links TRBV6-2 or TRBV6-3 with TRBJ1-1, with TRBD1 identical over 9 bases. V lost 5 bases, J lost 5 bases, and 6 bases stayed unmatched. Germline CDR1 reads MNHEY; CDR2 reads SVGEGT. The CDR3 consists of 14 residues.

This clone was counted between two and nine times. The gene calls are TRBV5-4 and TRBJ1-2, with a tentative D call TRBD1 (6 bases). V dropped 0 bases and J dropped 4 bases, with 7 bases sitting between them. This CDR3 has 13 residues. Germline loops: CDR1 SGHNT, CDR2 YYREEE (reference sequence). The CDR3: CASSLVGGYGYTF. The CDR3 DNA reads TGTGCCAGCAGCTTGGTAGGGGGCTATGGCTACACCTTC.

The chain employs TRBV7-9 and TRBJ2-5; tentatively, D is TRBD1 (5 bases). V was cut by 5 bases and J by 0 bases, with 13 bases left in between. The length of the CDR3 is 15 residues. Germline V CDR1 and CDR2: SEHNR, FQNEAQ (reference sequence). CDR3 sequence reads: CASSLWKTDQETQYF. In DNA, the CDR3 is TGTGCCAGCAGCCTGTGGAAGACAGACCAAGAGACCCAGTACTTC.

This clone was seen once. V usage is TRBV7-7 and J usage is TRBJ2-2, with D hard to call. V dropped 2 bases and J dropped 1 base, with 14 bases sitting between them. Germline V gene sequence: CDR1 SSHAT, CDR2 FNYEAQ (reference sequence). There are 17 residues in the CDR3. The CDR3 sequence is CASSLSLVGGNTGELFF. CDR3 bases: TGTGCCAGCAGCTTAAGCTTAGTAGGCGGGAACACCGGGGAGCTGTTTTTT.

This sequence joins TRBV25-1 and TRBJ2-3; D gene unclear. The ends were cut back, 5 bases at V and 0 bases at J, with 3 bases in the middle. Germline assignment: CDR1 MGHDK and CDR2 SYGVNS. The CDR3 length is 12 residues. The CDR3 nucleotides read TGTGCCAGCAGTTCGAGCACAGATACGCAGTATTTT. Translated: CASSSSTDTQYF.